This T cell receptor beta chain was recorded in a study of blood T cell repertoires in COVID-19. Only in-frame clones appear in the TCRdb table, and some are missing; sequencing was by immunoSEQ multiplex PCR. Altogether over 120,000 clones are present, approximately 90% being singletons, with the ten largest covering around 8.3%. Germline V gene data show CDR1 as MGHRA and CDR2 as YSYEKL. V lost 4 bases and J lost 8; bases outside the gene matches: 10. CDR3 length: 15 residues. The TCR comes from a woman aged 45 to 65 with active or convalescent COVID-19. Source material: peripheral blood. The chain links TRBV4-1 to TRBJ1-4; 7 bases map to TRBD1. CDR3 sequence (DNA): TGCGCCAGCAGCCTTCTCAGGGGGTATGGGGAAAAACTGTTTTTT. Its translation is CASSLLRGYGEKLFF.